This T cell receptor (beta chain) was identified during a study of metastatic and nonmetastatic thyroid tumors. Study context: Repertoire comparisons spanned blood and tumor or nodule tissue from malignant and benign thyroid patients.

Worth noting for this clone: Its antigen is as yet unknown.

No patient had received any treatment before thyroid surgery. Study findings and constraints: In blood and tumor, TCR beta diversity was reportedly significantly higher in malignant thyroid tumors than in benign nodules.

TCRdb recomputed clones from the PCR reads via MiXCR. This sample has 15,000 to 25,000 clones; about a quarter occur once, and the top ten carry roughly 3.1%. The CDR3 consists of 14 residues. V lost 6 bases, J lost 2 bases, and 14 bases lay in between. The germline gives CDR1 MNHNS, CDR2 SASEGT. The chain links TRBV6-1 to TRBJ2-7, with D possibly matching TRBD1 (5 bases). The TCR was taken from a male donor with papillary thyroid cancer or a benign thyroid nodule (not recorded which). Some clones in this sample may be carry-over from other donors' samples. Sequencing was carried out using blood. The CDR3 is CASSSTGITYEQYF. The CDR3 DNA sequence: TGTGCCAGCAGCAGTACAGGTATTACCTACGAGCAGTACTTC.